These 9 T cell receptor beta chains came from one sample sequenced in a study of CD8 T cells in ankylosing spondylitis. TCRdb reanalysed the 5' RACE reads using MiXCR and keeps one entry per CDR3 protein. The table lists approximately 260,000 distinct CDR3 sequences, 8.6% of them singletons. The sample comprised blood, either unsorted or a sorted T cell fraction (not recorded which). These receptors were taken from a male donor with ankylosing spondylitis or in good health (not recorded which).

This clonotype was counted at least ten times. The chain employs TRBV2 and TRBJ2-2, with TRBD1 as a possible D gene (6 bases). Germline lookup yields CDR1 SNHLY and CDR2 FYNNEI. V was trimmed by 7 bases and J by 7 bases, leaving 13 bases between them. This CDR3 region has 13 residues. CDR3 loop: CASTGQYGGELFF. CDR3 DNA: TGTGCCAGCACCGGACAGTATGGCGGGGAGCTGTTTTTT. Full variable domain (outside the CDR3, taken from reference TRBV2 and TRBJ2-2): EPEVTQTPSHQVTQMGQEVILRCVPISNHLYFYWYRQILGQKVEFLVSFYNNEISEKSEIFDDQFSVERPDGSNFTLKIRSTKLEDSAMYFCASTGQYGGELFFGEGSRLTVL.

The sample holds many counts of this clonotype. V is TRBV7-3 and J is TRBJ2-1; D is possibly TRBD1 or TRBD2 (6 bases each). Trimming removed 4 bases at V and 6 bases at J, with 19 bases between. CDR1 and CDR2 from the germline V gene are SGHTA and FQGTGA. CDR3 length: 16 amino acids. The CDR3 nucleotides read TGTGCCAGCAGCTCGCCTTTTGGGGGGCCTTTCAATGAGCAGTTCTTC. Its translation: CASSSPFGGPFNEQFF.

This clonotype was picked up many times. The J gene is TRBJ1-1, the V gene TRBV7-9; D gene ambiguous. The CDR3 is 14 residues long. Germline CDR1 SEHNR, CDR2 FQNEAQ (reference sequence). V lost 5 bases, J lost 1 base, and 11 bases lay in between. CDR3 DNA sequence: TGTGCCAGCAGCGCGACGATCGGGAACACTGAAGCTTTCTTT. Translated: CASSATIGNTEAFF.

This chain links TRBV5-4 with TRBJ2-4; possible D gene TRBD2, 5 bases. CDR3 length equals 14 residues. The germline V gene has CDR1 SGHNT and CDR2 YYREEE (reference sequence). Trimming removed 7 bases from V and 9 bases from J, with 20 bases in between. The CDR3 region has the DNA TGTGCCAGCGGCCCCGGGATCCAATCTACCATTCAGTACTTC. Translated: CASGPGIQSTIQYF.

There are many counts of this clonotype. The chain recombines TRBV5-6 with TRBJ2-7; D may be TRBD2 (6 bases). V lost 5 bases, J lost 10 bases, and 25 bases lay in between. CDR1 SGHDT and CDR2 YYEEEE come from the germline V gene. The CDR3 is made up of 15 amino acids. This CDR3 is CASSRPWVADSAQYF. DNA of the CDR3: TGTGCCAGCAGTCGCCCGTGGGTAGCGGATTCTGCTCAGTACTTC.

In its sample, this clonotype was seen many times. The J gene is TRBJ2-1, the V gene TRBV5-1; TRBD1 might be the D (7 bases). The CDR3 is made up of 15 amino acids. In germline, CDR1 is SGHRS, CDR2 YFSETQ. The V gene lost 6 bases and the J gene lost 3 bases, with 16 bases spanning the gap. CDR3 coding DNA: TGCGCCAGCACCTCGCAGGGGGGTGTCTACAATGAGCAGTTCTTC. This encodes CASTSQGGVYNEQFF.

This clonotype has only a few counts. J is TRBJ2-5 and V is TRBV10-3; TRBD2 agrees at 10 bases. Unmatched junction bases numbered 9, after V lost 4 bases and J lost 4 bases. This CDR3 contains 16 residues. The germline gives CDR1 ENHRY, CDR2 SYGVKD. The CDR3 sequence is CAISAGTSDRRETQYF. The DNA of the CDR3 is TGTGCCATCAGTGCCGGGACTAGCGATCGGAGAGAGACCCAGTACTTC.

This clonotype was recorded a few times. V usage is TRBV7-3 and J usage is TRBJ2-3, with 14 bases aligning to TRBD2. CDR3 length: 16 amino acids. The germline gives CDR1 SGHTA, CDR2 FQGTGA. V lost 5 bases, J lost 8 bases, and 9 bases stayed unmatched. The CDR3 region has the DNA TGTGCCAGCAGCCGAGGACTAGCGGGGGGCCCTGGTACGCAGTATTTT. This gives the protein CASSRGLAGGPGTQYF.

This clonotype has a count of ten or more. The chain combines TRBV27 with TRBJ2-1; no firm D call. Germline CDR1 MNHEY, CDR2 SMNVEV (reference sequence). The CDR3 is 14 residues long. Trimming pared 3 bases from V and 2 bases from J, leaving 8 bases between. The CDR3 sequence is CASSFYPPYNEQFF. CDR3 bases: TGTGCCAGCAGTTTCTACCCTCCCTACAATGAGCAGTTCTTC.